This T cell receptor (beta chain) was retrieved from a study of blood T cell repertoires in COVID-19. The wider study: Sites across the United States, Italy and Spain contributed samples from acute and convalescent COVID-19.

The study drew participants aged roughly 18 to 95 years from fewer than 30 US areas. Assignment of participants to cohorts was predicated upon participant-reported clinical history. The authors' processing: Reference gene primer amplification in the assay estimated nucleated cell counts. The protocol was immunoSEQ multiplex PCR, while the TCRdb copy is restricted to in-frame clones and leaves out a portion. V, J and clone size reflect that table, while D and trimming were determined from the DNA. The profile shows some 460,000 clones, approximately 90% of them singletons. Germline CDR1 MNHEY, CDR2 SVGEGT. The V end was cut by 0 bases, the J end by 4 bases, with 10 bases between. The CDR3 has 15 residues.

This rearrangement joins TRBV6-2 or TRBV6-3 to TRBJ1-5, with D perhaps TRBD1 (6 bases). This TCR came from a woman younger than 30 with acute COVID-19. Sequencing used PBMCs or T cells enriched from blood (not recorded which). CDR3 amino acids: CASSYSLGANQPQHF. Here the CDR3 DNA reads TGTGCCAGCAGTTACTCGCTGGGGGCTAATCAGCCCCAGCATTTT.